This T cell receptor beta chain was recorded in a study of identical twins. This clonotype was recorded a few times. Its antigen is undetermined. Template switching (which added a universal primer site) was used, and cDNA carried unique molecular identifiers. TCRdb independently ran MiXCR on the 5' RACE reads; one entry per CDR3 protein. The sample holds about 530,000 distinct CDR3 sequences, about a fifth seen once. Whole-study findings and limits: Because invariant MAIT and iNKT cells could be present, zero-insertion analyses could be partly confounded. With abundant cord blood beta clonotypes, insertions were fewer; memory repertoires showed no such pattern.

The ends were cut back, 5 bases at V and 2 bases at J, with 15 bases in the middle. This CDR3 contains 16 residues. These data also formed part of another study, on yellow fever vaccine responses in identical twins.

The sample consisted of CD4+ T cells sorted from blood. The chain joins TRBV12-3 or TRBV12-4 to TRBJ2-2; the D gene could be TRBD1 or TRBD2 (5 bases each). This receptor was taken from a woman aged 18-35 years in good health. This CDR3 reads CASSPGRRTNTGELFF. Written as DNA, the CDR3 is TGTGCCAGCAGTCCGGGGCGCAGGACTAACACCGGGGAGCTGTTTTTT.